The 5 T cell receptor beta chains below all came from one sample that was sequenced in a study of somatic mutations in cytotoxic T cells in rheumatoid arthritis. Generated by immunoSEQ multiplex PCR, the TCRdb table keeps only in-frame clones and is missing some. The table shows about a thousand clones, with about 84% occurring only once. Sequenced input: CD8+ T cells sorted from blood. Source of these receptors: an older woman with rheumatoid arthritis.

The rearrangement uses TRBV4-1 and TRBJ1-4; a weak D match, TRBD1 (5 bases). Trimming cost V 8 bases and J 6 bases, with 10 bases left between them. The CDR3 is made up of 12 amino acids. In germline, CDR1 is MGHRA, CDR2 YSYEKL. The CDR3 nucleotides are TGCGCCAGCCGACTAGGGGATGAAAAACTGTTTTTT. It codes for CASRLGDEKLFF.

The V gene is TRBV6-1, the J gene TRBJ2-7; TRBD1 matches 11 bases. J lost 2 bases, V lost 8 bases, and 5 bases had no gene match. This CDR3 contains 14 residues. CDR1 is MNHNS, CDR2 SASEGT, per germline. The CDR3 DNA is TGTGCCAGCGCCCGGGACAGGGGGACCTACGAGCAGTACTTC. It specifies CASARDRGTYEQYF.

V usage is TRBV7-6 and J usage is TRBJ2-5; no reliable D call. From germline, CDR1 is SGHVS and CDR2 FNYEAQ. The CDR3 loop spans 14 amino acids. V was cut by 3 bases and J by 3 bases, with 11 bases left in between. The CDR3: CASSFPGTKETQYF. In DNA form, the CDR3 reads TGTGCCAGCAGCTTTCCGGGTACCAAAGAGACCCAGTACTTC.

The rearrangement uses TRBV27 and TRBJ2-1; 12 bases map to TRBD1. Germline V gives CDR1 MNHEY, CDR2 SMNVEV (reference sequence). The V gene end was trimmed by 0 bases and the J gene end by 7 bases; junction bases not matched to a gene: 7. This CDR3 has 17 amino acids. CDR3: CASSLSPGQGARNEQFF. For the CDR3, the DNA is TGTGCCAGCAGTTTATCGCCGGGACAGGGGGCTCGGAATGAGCAGTTCTTC.

This chain links TRBV4-1 with TRBJ1-2, with TRBD1 matching 9 bases. V trimming: 1 base; J trimming: 8 bases; junction bases outside the gene matches: 11. Germline CDR1 MGHRA, CDR2 YSYEKL. The CDR3 covers 16 residues. CDR3 coding DNA: TGCGCCAGCAGCCAAGTCTTCGCCAACAGGGGGCTAGGCTACACCTTC. Amino acid sequence: CASSQVFANRGLGYTF.